A single T cell receptor (beta chain) is shown here with its context. Repertoires were generated with immunoSEQ multiplex PCR, while TCRdb's copy carries only in-frame clones and drops some. Of around 59,000 clones listed, around 73% are singletons. The data were obtained in a study of blood T cell repertoires in COVID-19. Study-wide context: COVID-19 samples, acute and convalescent, were from the United States, Italy and Spain. PBMCs, B-cell-depleted T cells, or T cells were the source of the cDNA or gDNA that made up the material.

In germline, CDR1 is KGHSH, CDR2 LQKENI. V lost 9 bases and J 9 bases, leaving 15 bases between the germline ends. The CDR3 runs 12 residues. This receptor was taken from an elderly man with acute or convalescent COVID-19. Sequenced sample: peripheral blood. V gene TRBV18 combines with J gene TRBJ2-1; D gene unclear. Written as DNA, the CDR3 is TGTGCCAGTAGCAATCCCGGTCTTGAGCAGTTCTTC. Protein: CASSNPGLEQFF.